This T cell receptor beta chain was captured in a study of blood T cell repertoires in COVID-19. Trimming at V came to 5 bases and at J to 6 bases, leaving 6 bases not matched to a gene. The CDR3 is 13 residues long. CDR1 is SGHNT, CDR2 YENEEA, per germline. This table comes from immunoSEQ multiplex PCR, and its TCRdb copy is limited to in-frame clones, with some not included. This table has over 150,000 clones, approximately 84% appearing once. This chain connects TRBV11-3 to TRBJ1-2, with 7 nucleotides matching TRBD1. Sequenced input: PBMCs or T cells enriched from blood (not recorded which). The receptor comes from a woman aged 50 to 60 who had recovered from COVID-19. In DNA, the CDR3 is TGTGCCAGCAGCCCTACCGGGACAGATGGCTACACCTTC. Translation gives CASSPTGTDGYTF.